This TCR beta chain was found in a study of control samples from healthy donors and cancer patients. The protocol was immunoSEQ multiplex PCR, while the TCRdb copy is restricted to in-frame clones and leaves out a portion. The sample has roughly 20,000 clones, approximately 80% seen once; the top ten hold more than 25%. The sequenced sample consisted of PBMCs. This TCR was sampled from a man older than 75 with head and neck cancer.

CDR3 nucleotides: TGTGCCAGCGAGACTAGCGGGAAAGTAACAGATACGCAGTATTTT. Its translation: CASETSGKVTDTQYF. This chain connects TRBV2 to TRBJ2-3; the match to TRBD2 covers 11 bases. Looked up from germline, CDR1 is SNHLY and CDR2 is FYNNEI. The J segment lost 3 bases and the V segment lost 8 bases, leaving 7 bases of the junction unmatched. The CDR3 is 15 residues long.